The entry below describes one TCR beta chain. The data stem from a study of T cells in pancreatic ductal adenocarcinoma. This CDR3 is built from 14 residues. Germline V gives CDR1 SNHLY, CDR2 FYNNEI. After removal of 6 bases from V and 1 base from J, the junction contained 5 bases not matched to a gene. The selected patients with pancreatic ductal adenocarcinoma had surgery but no neoadjuvant therapy. TCRdb's table, derived via immunoSEQ multiplex PCR, lists solely in-frame clones and lacks some. Among fewer than 5,000 clones, 68% were seen once, and the ten largest hold about 14%. This clonotype was sampled from a human donor with pancreatic ductal adenocarcinoma. The chain recombines TRBV2 with TRBJ2-7; 8 nucleotides agree with TRBD2. Input material: pancreatic tumor tissue. CDR3 region: CASRGLGGSYEQYF. CDR3 sequence (DNA): TGTGCCAGCAGGGGACTAGGAGGTTCCTACGAGCAGTACTTC.